These T cell receptor beta chains were read from a single sample in a study of T cell responses to AZD1222 COVID-19 vaccine. TCRdb's table, derived via immunoSEQ multiplex PCR, lists solely in-frame clones and lacks some. Of around 190,000 clones detected, 80% to 90% appear once; the ten largest clones hold roughly 0.5%. The specimen was peripheral blood, collected on day 0 of AZD1222 vaccination. These receptor sequences come from an adult in good health. Both conserved end residues are part of each CDR3. Fields, in order: D gene, clone size, V gene, J gene, CDR3 DNA, CDR3 protein. The D gene is left open where the match is weak. The listing skips clone size in some rows; elsewhere it reads once, few, many or a size class.

D: TRBD2; size: few; V: TRBV28; J: TRBJ2-7; DNA: TGTGCCACGGACGGGAAAAAAGCGGGACTATCCAACGAGCAGTACTTC; CDR3: CATDGKKAGLSNEQYF
D: TRBD2; size: once; V: TRBV30; J: TRBJ2-5; DNA: TGTGCCTGGAGTGGAGCGCTAGCGGGATTCCAAGAGACCCAGTACTTC; CDR3: CAWSGALAGFQETQYF
D: TRBD1; size: NA; V: TRBV28; J: TRBJ1-2; DNA: TGTGCCAGCAACATGGAGGGGGCGCGGGTTTATGGCTACACCTTC; CDR3: CASNMEGARVYGYTF
D: NA; size: NA; V: TRBV4-3; J: TRBJ1-2; DNA: TGCGCCAGCAGCCCCGGACACCTCAACTATGGCTACACCTTC; CDR3: CASSPGHLNYGYTF
D: NA; size: NA; V: TRBV24-1; J: TRBJ2-3; DNA: TGTGCCACCCGACCGAGACAGCCCACAGATACGCAGTATTTT; CDR3: CATRPRQPTDTQYF
D: NA; size: NA; V: TRBV5-6; J: TRBJ1-1; DNA: TGTGCCAGCAGCTTGAGAAGGAACACTGAAGCTTTCTTT; CDR3: CASSLRRNTEAFF
D: TRBD1; size: NA; V: TRBV6-4; J: TRBJ2-2; DNA: TGTGCCAGCAGTGACGTTTTCCGGGACAGATACACCGGGGAGCTGTTTTTT; CDR3: CASSDVFRDRYTGELFF
D: TRBD2; size: NA; V: TRBV9; J: TRBJ2-5; DNA: TGTGCCGGCAGCGCAGGACTAGCGCAAGAGACCCAGTACTTC; CDR3: CAGSAGLAQETQYF
D: NA; size: NA; V: TRBV14; J: TRBJ2-1; DNA: TGTGCCAGCAGCCAAGAAGTTGGGAACAGTCGATATGAGCAGTTCTTC; CDR3: CASSQEVGNSRYEQFF
D: NA; size: NA; V: TRBV4-3; J: TRBJ2-7; DNA: TGCGCCAGCAGCCAAGATCCGACTGTCTACGAGCAGTACTTC; CDR3: CASSQDPTVYEQYF
D: NA; size: few; V: TRBV30; J: TRBJ2-1; DNA: TGTGCCTGGAGTGTAGGGGAGGCCAATGAGCAGTTCTTC; CDR3: CAWSVGEANEQFF
D: NA; size: NA; V: TRBV3-1/TRBV3-2; J: TRBJ2-6; DNA: TGTGCCAGCAGCCCGATGGGCTCTGGGGCCAACGTCCTGACTTTC; CDR3: CASSPMGSGANVLTF
D: NA; size: once; V: TRBV5-8; J: TRBJ1-5; DNA: TGTGCCAGCAGCCGAGGGGCAGGGGTCAGCAATCAGCCCCAGCATTTT; CDR3: CASSRGAGVSNQPQHF
D: NA; size: NA; V: TRBV7-2; J: TRBJ2-3; DNA: TGTGCCAGCAGCTCCCCCCAGGGGAATACGCAGTATTTT; CDR3: CASSSPQGNTQYF
D: NA; size: NA; V: TRBV7-3; J: TRBJ1-1; DNA: TGTGCCAGCAGCTTGGAGGGGTCTATGAACTCTGAAGCTTTCTTT; CDR3: CASSLEGSMNSEAFF
D: TRBD2; size: NA; V: TRBV3-1/TRBV3-2; J: TRBJ2-3; DNA: TGTGCCAGCAGCCAAGGTCCTAGCGGGGACGTCACAGATACGCAGTATTTT; CDR3: CASSQGPSGDVTDTQYF
D: NA; size: NA; V: TRBV27; J: TRBJ2-1; DNA: TGTGCCAGCAGTTTATTCCCCCCTAGGCTTCGCTCCTACAATGAGCAGTTCTTC; CDR3: CASSLFPPRLRSYNEQFF
D: TRBD1; size: NA; V: TRBV7-2; J: TRBJ1-2; DNA: TGTGCCAGCAGTACAACAGGGGCATATGGCTACACCTTC; CDR3: CASSTTGAYGYTF
D: NA; size: NA; V: TRBV20-1; J: TRBJ2-7; DNA: TGCAGTGCTAGTGGGCGGGACTCTGCCTACGAGCAGTACTTC; CDR3: CSASGRDSAYEQYF
D: NA; size: NA; V: TRBV18; J: TRBJ2-5; DNA: TGTGCCAGCTCCCCTGGATCCTCCGAGACCCAGTACTTC; CDR3: CASSPGSSETQYF
D: TRBD1; size: once; V: TRBV3-1/TRBV3-2; J: TRBJ1-2; DNA: TGTGCCAGCAGCCCACGGACAGGGTCCTATGGCTACACCTTC; CDR3: CASSPRTGSYGYTF
D: TRBD1; size: once; V: TRBV11-1; J: TRBJ2-7; DNA: TGTGCCAGCAGCCTCGACAGGGACAGGTCCTACGAGCAGTACTTC; CDR3: CASSLDRDRSYEQYF
D: NA; size: NA; V: TRBV7-6; J: TRBJ2-1; DNA: TGTGCCAGCAGCCCACAAGGAGGGAATGAGCAGTTCTTC; CDR3: CASSPQGGNEQFF
D: NA; size: NA; V: TRBV3-1/TRBV3-2; J: TRBJ1-4; DNA: TGTGCCAGCAGCCCCGGAGGGGTAAATGAAAAACTGTTTTTT; CDR3: CASSPGGVNEKLFF
D: NA; size: NA; V: TRBV21-1; J: TRBJ2-2; DNA: TGTGCCAGCAGCAAGGACCGACAGGGCGAGATCGGGGAGCTGTTTTTT; CDR3: CASSKDRQGEIGELFF
D: TRBD2; size: NA; V: TRBV7-9; J: TRBJ2-1; DNA: TGTGCCAGCACCCCCGGGGTAGCGGGAGACAATGAGCAGTTCTTC; CDR3: CASTPGVAGDNEQFF
D: TRBD1; size: NA; V: TRBV27; J: TRBJ1-6; DNA: TGTGCCAGCAGCCGGGTACAGGGGGCCTCCTATAATTCACCCCTCCACTTT; CDR3: CASSRVQGASYNSPLHF
D: TRBD1; size: few; V: TRBV5-6; J: TRBJ2-7; DNA: TGTGCCAGCAGCCCGGGACAGAACGAGCAGTACTTC; CDR3: CASSPGQNEQYF
D: TRBD1; size: NA; V: TRBV27; J: TRBJ2-3; DNA: TGTGCCAGCGGTTTAGGGGGCCCTCCGGATACGCAGTATTTT; CDR3: CASGLGGPPDTQYF
D: NA; size: once; V: TRBV6-2/TRBV6-3; J: TRBJ1-1; DNA: TGTGCCAGCAGTTTACCAAGACACATGAACACTGAAGCTTTCTTT; CDR3: CASSLPRHMNTEAFF
D: NA; size: NA; V: TRBV3-1/TRBV3-2; J: TRBJ2-5; DNA: TGTGCCAGCAGCCAAGATCCCGGAAAGACCCAGTACTTC; CDR3: CASSQDPGKTQYF